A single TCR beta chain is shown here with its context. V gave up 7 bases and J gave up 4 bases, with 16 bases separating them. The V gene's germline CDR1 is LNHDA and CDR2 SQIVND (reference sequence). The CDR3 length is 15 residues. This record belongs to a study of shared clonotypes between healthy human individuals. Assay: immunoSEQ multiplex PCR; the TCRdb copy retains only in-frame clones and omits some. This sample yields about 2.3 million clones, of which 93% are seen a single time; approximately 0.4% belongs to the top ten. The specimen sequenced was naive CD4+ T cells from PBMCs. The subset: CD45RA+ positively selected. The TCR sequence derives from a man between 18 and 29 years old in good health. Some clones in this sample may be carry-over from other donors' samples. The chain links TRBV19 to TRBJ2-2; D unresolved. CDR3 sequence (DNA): TGTGCCAGTAACGGGCCAGGTGGCCCCACCGGGGAGCTGTTTTTT. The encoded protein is CASNGPGGPTGELFF. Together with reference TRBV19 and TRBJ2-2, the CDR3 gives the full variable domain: DGGITQSPKYLFRKEGQNVTLSCEQNLNHDAMYWYRQDPGQGLRLIYYSQIVNDFQKGDIAEGYSVSREKKESFPLTVTSAQKNPTAFYLCASNGPGGPTGELFFGEGSRLTVL.